The entry below describes one T cell receptor beta chain. It has no known antigen specificity. No clone much larger than this one lies a single base away; base qualities are absent. The CDR3 regions of human TCRbeta chains were analyzed by immunosequencing. Under the source paper's analysis protocol: Repertoire TCRs were matched against a reference library of SARS-CoV-2-specific TCRs generated with the MIRA antigen-specificity platform. Breadth meant the fraction of unique TCRs that were SARS-CoV-2-associated, whereas depth meant the fraction of total T cells that were SARS-CoV-2-associated. Using the MIRA data, each spike-specific TCR was assigned both to the spike region to which the TCR was reactive and to a CD4 or CD8 class. Log10-transformed breadth and depth values were compared by one-way ANOVA with Sidak's multiple comparisons tests. TCRdb took this table from immuneACCESS and kept in-frame rearrangements with V and J called. Such tables lack part of the clones; where checked against another copy, unresolved V genes explain under half of the gap, and the rest is unexplained. The V and J calls and clone size are taken from that table; D and trimming were inferred from the DNA. The sample has around 140,000 clones on record, approximately 90% of them singletons. Jointly, the top ten make up about 3.7% of the sample.

V has 3 bases trimmed and J has 4 bases trimmed; junction bases matching no gene number 5. Counted from cysteine to phenylalanine, this CDR3 has 14 amino acids. Only the CDR3 DNA is retained, 42 bases long and in frame from the first base. Looking up the germline V gene yields CDR1 MDHEN and CDR2 SYDVKM. The sample belongs to a study of T cell responses to AZD1222 COVID-19 vaccine (dated by TCRdb to the early 2020s). Looking at the study overall: AZD1222 recipients whose second dose came at about 4 weeks and those whose second dose came at about 12 weeks were combined into one group, since spike-specific TCR depth and breadth did not differ between the two schedules. TCR sequencing was performed for over 230 trial participants, of whom around 200 were given two doses of AZD1222 and around 25 were given two doses of MenACWY control vaccine. Enrollment into the trials was organized by age into subgroups of 18-55, 56-69 and 70-plus years, and those subgroups contained approximately 150, 30 and 60 TCR-sequenced participants, respectively. What the work shows at the level of the full study, not this receptor alone: The 56-69-year group was small, and its depth increase did not reach significance, likely because of low power. Conclusions about previously exposed vaccinees are limited because only six or seven AZD1222 recipients were SARS-CoV-2 seropositive at baseline. Most participants were white British and females outnumbered males, and the authors suggested that clonal diversity may have been underestimated. Vaccine-associated CD4 TCRs spanned the whole spike protein, with dominant responses in regions 160-218 and 743-854. Because no day 14 peak-response samples were available, the repertoires could be characterized only after the peak T cell response. Reportedly, close to half of the unique spike-specific TCRs recognized epitopes lying outside the regions that are mutated in the B.1.351 and B.1.1.7 variants. After two AZD1222 doses, both the breadth and the depth of spike-specific TCRs were significantly higher than at day 0 and than in MenACWY recipients.

Interpreted using the paper, the time point label stands for: baseline before first vaccination. The vaccinee samples were drawn from two UK trials, COV001 and COV002, one of which was a single-blind randomized controlled phase 2/3 trial testing AZD1222 (ChAdOx1 nCoV-19) in healthy adults. For TCRbeta chain sequencing, PBMC samples were collected from trial participants at day 0 and at day 28 after the second dose. This TCR was recovered from an adult in good health. The chain joins TRBV28 to TRBJ2-7; the central 8 bases match TRBD1. The sequenced sample was peripheral blood, obtained on day 0 of AZD1222 vaccination. The CDR3 has the sequence CASSFPRQGYEQYF. At the DNA level, the sequence is TGTGCCAGCAGTTTTCCCAGACAGGGGTACGAGCAGTACTTC.